Presented here are 7 T cell receptor beta chains from one specimen sequenced in a study of T-cell reconstitution after alpha-beta-depleted transplantation in children. Study findings and constraints: Several hundred expanded graft clones reportedly were the source of alpha-beta T cells about two months after transplant.

As it was prepared, the TCRbeta library received unique molecular identifiers. In TCRdb, the PCR reads were re-called with MiXCR into one record per CDR3 protein. The repertoire includes roughly 30,000 distinct CDR3 sequences, about 6.7% of them detected once, and under 30% sits in the top ten. The antigens of these receptors remain unknown. The specimen comprised peripheral blood, sampled 60 days after TCRalphabeta/CD19-depleted stem cell transplant. All receptors come from a child under two years old who had a stem cell transplant for acute myeloid leukemia, so the T cells may come from the graft donor.

This clonotype has a count of ten or more. This chain connects TRBV6-1 to TRBJ1-4; the D is unclear. This CDR3 is built from 15 residues. Germline values: CDR1 MNHNS, CDR2 SASEGT. V was shortened by 3 bases and J by 7 bases, with 15 bases between the two germline ends. The CDR3 coding sequence is TGTGCCAGCAGTGAGAATGGCAGGCGAAGTGAAAAACTGTTTTTT. Translating it yields CASSENGRRSEKLFF.

This clonotype occurred many times. The gene calls are TRBV5-1 and TRBJ2-7; TRBD2 might be the D (5 bases). CDR3 length equals 14 residues. Germline lookup yields CDR1 SGHRS and CDR2 YFSETQ. Trimming took 0 bases from V and 4 from J, leaving 11 bases between them. CDR3 sequence (DNA): TGCGCCAGCAGCTTGGAGCCGGGAAGATACGAGCAGTACTTC. It yields the protein CASSLEPGRYEQYF. The entire variable domain, with the rest obtained from reference TRBV5-1 and TRBJ2-7, is as follows: KAGVTQTPRYLIKTRGQQVTLSCSPISGHRSVSWYQQTPGQGLQFLFEYFSETQRNKGNFPGRFSGRQFSNSRSEMNVSTLELGDSALYLCASSLEPGRYEQYFGPGTRLTVT.

This clonotype was seen many times. The gene calls are TRBV7-6 and TRBJ2-1; 11 bases map to TRBD2. The length of the CDR3 is 16 residues. Germline V lookup: CDR1 SGHVS, CDR2 FNYEAQ. Losses at the gene ends were 1 base for V and 5 bases for J; bases not matched to a gene: 4. CDR3 coding DNA: TGTGCCAGCAGCTTAGAAGGACTAGCGGGCGACAATGAGCAGTTCTTC. Residues: CASSLEGLAGDNEQFF.

Ten or more counts support this clonotype. V usage is TRBV4-2 and J usage is TRBJ2-7; D is undetermined. The CDR3 runs to 15 residues. Germline assignment: CDR1 LGHNA and CDR2 YNFKEQ. The V end lost 3 bases, the J end lost 4 bases, and 16 bases lay between the germline ends. In nucleotides, the CDR3 is TGTGCCAGCAGCCAGGAGACGATCGGGCCATACGAGCAGTACTTC. The encoded protein is CASSQETIGPYEQYF.

The sample holds many counts of this clonotype. The chain joins TRBV7-8 to TRBJ2-3, with D unclear. The CDR3 totals 14 residues. Trimming cost V 5 bases and J 2 bases, with 11 bases left between them. The germline V gene encodes CDR1 SGHVS and CDR2 FQNEAQ. The CDR3 loop is CASSAELTTDTQYF. As DNA, the CDR3 is TGTGCCAGCAGCGCCGAGCTTACCACAGATACGCAGTATTTT.

In this sample, this clonotype turned up many times. The chain uses TRBV7-9 and TRBJ2-3, with D perhaps assigned TRBD1 or TRBD2 (5 bases each). This CDR3 region has 12 residues. The germline V and J ends were trimmed by 2 bases and 11 bases, with 11 bases remaining between them. The germline V gene encodes CDR1 SEHNR and CDR2 FQNEAQ (reference sequence). CDR3 in amino acids: CASSLPGTGQYF. The DNA for the CDR3 is TGTGCCAGCAGCTTACCCGGGACGGGGCAGTATTTT.

This clonotype was seen ten or more times. The chain uses TRBV5-5 and TRBJ1-1; no reliable D call. V lost 5 bases and J 6 bases, leaving 17 bases between the germline ends. From germline, CDR1 is SGHKS and CDR2 YYEKEE (reference sequence). The CDR3 is made up of 14 amino acids. For the CDR3, the DNA is TGTGCCAGCAGTACGGACGGGTCCGAAGCTGAAGCTTTCTTT. Encoded protein: CASSTDGSEAEAFF.